This TCR beta chain was captured in a study of T cells after yellow fever vaccination. With regard to this clonotype: Its antigen is currently unknown.

In germline, CDR1 is SGHRS, CDR2 YFSETQ. V dropped 0 bases and J dropped 7 bases, with 11 bases sitting between them. This CDR3 contains 13 residues. 5'RACE template switching added a universal primer site and UMIs to TCR cDNA. TCRdb re-called the 5' RACE reads with MiXCR, one entry per CDR3 protein. The sample consists of hundreds of thousands of distinct CDR3 sequences, about 9.9% of them appearing once. Study-wide results and caveats: Researchers cautioned that FACS-sorted repertoires could harbor abundant clonotypes contaminating from the bulk population. A large majority of primary-vaccination clones showed up again after the booster (around 95% CD4, approximately 90% CD8). Although most clonotypes did not, a small share appeared in both CD4 and CD8 compartments.

The clonotype originates from a man aged 18 to 29 who received the YFV17D yellow fever vaccine. The rearrangement links TRBV5-1 to TRBJ2-7, with a weak D call TRBD2 (6 bases). The starting material was PBMCs, obtained on the day of the first yellow fever vaccination. The CDR3 protein is CASSLEVGGEQYF. The CDR3 DNA sequence: TGCGCCAGCAGCTTGGAAGTTGGGGGGGAGCAGTACTTC.